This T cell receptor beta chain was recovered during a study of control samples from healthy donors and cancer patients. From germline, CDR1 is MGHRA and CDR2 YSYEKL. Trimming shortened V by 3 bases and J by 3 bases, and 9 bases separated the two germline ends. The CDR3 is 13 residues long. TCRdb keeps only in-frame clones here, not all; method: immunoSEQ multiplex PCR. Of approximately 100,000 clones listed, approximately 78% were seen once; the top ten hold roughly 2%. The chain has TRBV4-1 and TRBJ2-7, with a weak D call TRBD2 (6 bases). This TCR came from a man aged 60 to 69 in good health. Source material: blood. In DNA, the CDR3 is TGCGCCAGCAGCCAGGGACTCCGCTACGAGCAGTACTTC. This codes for CASSQGLRYEQYF.